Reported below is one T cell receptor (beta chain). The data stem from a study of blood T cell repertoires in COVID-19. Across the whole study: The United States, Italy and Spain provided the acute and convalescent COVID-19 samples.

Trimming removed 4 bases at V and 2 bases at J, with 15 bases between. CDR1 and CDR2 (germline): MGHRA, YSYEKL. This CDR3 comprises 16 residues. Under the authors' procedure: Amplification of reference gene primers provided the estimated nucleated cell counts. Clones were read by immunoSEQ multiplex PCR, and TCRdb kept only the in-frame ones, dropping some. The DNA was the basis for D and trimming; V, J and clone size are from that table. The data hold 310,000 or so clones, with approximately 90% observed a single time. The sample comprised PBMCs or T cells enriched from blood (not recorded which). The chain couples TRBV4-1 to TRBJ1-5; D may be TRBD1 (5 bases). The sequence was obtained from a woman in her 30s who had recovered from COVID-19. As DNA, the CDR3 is TGCGCCAGCAGCCCAGTTTTAGGGGCTCGCAATCAGCCCCAGCATTTT. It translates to CASSPVLGARNQPQHF.